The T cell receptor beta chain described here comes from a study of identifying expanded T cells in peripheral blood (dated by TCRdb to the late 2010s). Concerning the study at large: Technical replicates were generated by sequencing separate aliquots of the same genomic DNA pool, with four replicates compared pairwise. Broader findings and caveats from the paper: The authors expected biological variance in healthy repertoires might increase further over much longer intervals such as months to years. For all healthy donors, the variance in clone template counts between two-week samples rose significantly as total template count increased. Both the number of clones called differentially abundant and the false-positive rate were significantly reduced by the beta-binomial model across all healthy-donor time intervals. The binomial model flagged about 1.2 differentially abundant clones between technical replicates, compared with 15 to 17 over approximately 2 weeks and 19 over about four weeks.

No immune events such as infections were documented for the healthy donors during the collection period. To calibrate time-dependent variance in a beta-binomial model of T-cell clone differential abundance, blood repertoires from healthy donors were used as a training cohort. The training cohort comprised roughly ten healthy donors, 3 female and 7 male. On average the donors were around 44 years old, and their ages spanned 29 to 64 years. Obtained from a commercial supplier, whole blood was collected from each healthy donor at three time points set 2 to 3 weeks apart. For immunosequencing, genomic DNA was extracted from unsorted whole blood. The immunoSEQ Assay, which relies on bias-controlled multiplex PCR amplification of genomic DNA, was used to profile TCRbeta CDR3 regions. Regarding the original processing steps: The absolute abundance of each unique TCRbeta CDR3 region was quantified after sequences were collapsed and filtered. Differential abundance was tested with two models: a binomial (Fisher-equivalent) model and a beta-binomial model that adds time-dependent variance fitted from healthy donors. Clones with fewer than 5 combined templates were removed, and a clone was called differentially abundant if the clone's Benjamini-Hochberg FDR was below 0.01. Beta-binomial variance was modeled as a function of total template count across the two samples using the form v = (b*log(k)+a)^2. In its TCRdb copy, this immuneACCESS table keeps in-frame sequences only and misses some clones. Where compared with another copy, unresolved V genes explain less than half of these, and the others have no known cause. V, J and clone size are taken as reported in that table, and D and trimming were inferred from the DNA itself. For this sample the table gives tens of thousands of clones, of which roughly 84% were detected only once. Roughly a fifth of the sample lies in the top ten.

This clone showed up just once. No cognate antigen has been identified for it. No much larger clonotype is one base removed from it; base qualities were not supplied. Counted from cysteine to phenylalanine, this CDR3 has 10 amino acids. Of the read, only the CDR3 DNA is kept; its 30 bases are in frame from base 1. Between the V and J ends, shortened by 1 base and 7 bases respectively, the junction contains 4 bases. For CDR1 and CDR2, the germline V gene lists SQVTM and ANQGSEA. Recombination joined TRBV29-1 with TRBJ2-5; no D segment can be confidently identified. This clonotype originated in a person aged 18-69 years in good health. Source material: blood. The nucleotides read TGCAGCGTTGAAGCGCGGACCCAGTACTTC. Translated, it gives CSVEARTQYF.